This T cell receptor (beta chain) was recovered during a study of blood T cell repertoires in COVID-19. Original processing notes: For nucleated cells, counts were estimated from reference gene primer amplification. The assay was immunoSEQ multiplex PCR, and TCRdb's table has in-frame clones only and misses some. V, J and clone size are those of that table, while D and trimming were read from the DNA. This table holds 260,000 or so clones, around 88% found once. J gave up 11 bases and V 4 bases, and 16 bases lay outside the gene matches. This CDR3 is built from 15 residues. Germline lookup yields CDR1 ENHRY and CDR2 SYGVKD. The cohort comprised adults aged roughly 18 to 95 years residing in 20 to 25 US areas. Assignments of participants to cohorts depended upon their own reported clinical history.

The sequence derives from a woman aged 40 to 50 with acute COVID-19. V usage is TRBV10-3 and J usage is TRBJ1-1; 7 bases are a match to TRBD1. The source material was PBMCs or T cells enriched from blood (not recorded which). CDR3 bases: TGTGCCATCAGTGTGGTAAAAGAGACAGGGATTCGCGCTTTCTTT. Its translation: CAISVVKETGIRAFF.